These 31 T cell receptor beta chains originate from one sample sequenced in a study of blood T cell repertoires in COVID-19. Method: immunoSEQ multiplex PCR; TCRdb's copy keeps in-frame clones and lacks some. The sample holds roughly 250,000 clones, about four fifths seen once. Input material: PBMCs or T cells enriched from blood (not recorded which). All receptors derive from a woman between 40 and 50 years old who had been exposed to COVID-19.

This clone occurred once. V and J are TRBV11-1 and TRBJ1-4; TRBD1 agrees at 7 bases. Germline V gene data show CDR1 as SGHAT and CDR2 as FQDESV (reference sequence). This CDR3 comprises 13 residues. Losses at the gene ends were 5 bases for V and 5 bases for J; bases not matched to a gene: 2. The CDR3 DNA is TGTGCCAGCAGCGGGACAGTGAATGAAAAACTGTTTTTT. Amino acids: CASSGTVNEKLFF.

The V and J genes are TRBV3-1 (or the pseudogene TRBV3-2) and TRBJ2-1; possibly TRBD2 for D (7 bases). The CDR3 consists of 17 residues. Germline assignment: CDR1 LGHDT and CDR2 YNNKEL (reference sequence). The V end lost 0 bases, the J end lost 0 bases, and 12 bases lay between the germline ends. Written as DNA, the CDR3 is TGTGCCAGCAGCCAAGAAAGGGGGGGTTGCTCCTACAATGAGCAGTTCTTC. This encodes CASSQERGGCSYNEQFF.

J is TRBJ1-3 and V is TRBV7-2; D is perhaps TRBD1 (5 bases). V was pared by 5 bases and J by 0 bases, with 20 bases between. This CDR3 comprises 18 residues. Germline V lookup: CDR1 SGHTA, CDR2 FQGNSA. The CDR3 reads CASSPLGGGAYSGNTIYF. In DNA form, the CDR3 reads TGTGCCAGCAGCCCCTTGGGGGGAGGGGCCTACTCTGGAAACACCATATATTTT.

The genes are TRBV12-5 and TRBJ2-7; the D is unclear. V was cut by 4 bases and J by 2 bases, with 9 bases left in between. CDR1 is LGHNT and CDR2 is FRNRAP in the germline V gene. The CDR3 has 13 amino acids. CDR3 loop: CASGSPPAYEQYF. The CDR3 nucleotides are TGTGCTAGTGGTTCCCCACCGGCCTACGAGCAGTACTTC.

The J gene is TRBJ1-4, the V gene TRBV6-5, with D tentatively TRBD1 (6 bases). This CDR3 contains 15 residues. Deletions cut 2 bases from V and 4 bases from J, with 11 bases between. Germline V gene lookup returns CDR1 MNHEY and CDR2 SVGAGI. CDR3 DNA sequence: TGTGCCAGCAGTTACGGGCAGGGGTATAATGAAAAACTGTTTTTT. Residues: CASSYGQGYNEKLFF.

The chain has TRBV9 and TRBJ2-3; D not resolved. The CDR3 covers 15 residues. V gave up 0 bases and J gave up 4 bases, with 12 bases separating them. From germline, CDR1 is SGDLS and CDR2 YYNGEE. In DNA form, the CDR3 reads TGTGCCAGCAGCGTAGCTCCCGGGTCCGCAGATACGCAGTATTTT. It is translated as CASSVAPGSADTQYF.

The chain carries TRBV21-1 and TRBJ2-3; the D call in the table, TRBD2, was not verified against the DNA. TRBV21-1 corresponds to a pseudogene. This CDR3 is 14 amino acids long. The CDR3 DNA is TGTGCCAGCAGCCCGAGCGGGGGCACAGATACGCAGTATTTT. Translating it yields CASSPSGGTDTQYF.

Many counts were recorded for this clone. V usage is TRBV4-2 and J usage is TRBJ2-3; the D gene is possibly TRBD2 (5 bases). The germline V gene has CDR1 LGHNA and CDR2 YNFKEQ. Trimming pared 0 bases from V and 2 bases from J, leaving 12 bases between. This CDR3 has 16 amino acids. The CDR3 region is CASSQDRRRTTDTQYF. The CDR3 coding sequence is TGTGCCAGCAGCCAAGATCGGAGGAGGACCACAGATACGCAGTATTTT.

This sequence joins TRBV27 and TRBJ1-4; 8 bases align to TRBD1. Germline V lookup: CDR1 MNHEY, CDR2 SMNVEV (reference sequence). After removal of 6 bases from V and 0 bases from J, the junction contained 6 bases not matched to a gene. The CDR3 runs to 16 residues. The CDR3, as DNA: TGTGCCAGCAGCGACAGGGGAGGGGCAACTAATGAAAAACTGTTTTTT. Translating it yields CASSDRGGATNEKLFF.

In DNA, the CDR3 is TGTGCCAGTAGTATATCACAGGGTAGACACACTGAAGCTTTCTTT. The encoded protein is CASSISQGRHTEAFF. This chain connects TRBV19 to TRBJ1-1; D possibly corresponds to TRBD1 (6 bases). Per germline, CDR1 LNHDA and CDR2 SQIVND (reference sequence). The germline V and J ends were trimmed by 2 bases and 3 bases, with 13 bases remaining between them. CDR3 length: 15 residues.

V usage is TRBV2 and J usage is TRBJ2-7, with unresolved D. The germline V gene has CDR1 SNHLY and CDR2 FYNNEI. The V gene lost 2 bases and the J gene lost 4 bases, with 9 bases spanning the gap. This CDR3 comprises 13 residues. The CDR3 sequence: CASSEKWLYEQYF. The CDR3 nucleotides read TGTGCCAGCAGTGAAAAATGGCTTTACGAGCAGTACTTC.

This clone was counted a few times. The chain has TRBV28 and TRBJ1-3; 7 bases are a match to TRBD1. Germline CDR1 is MDHEN and CDR2 is SYDVKM. V was pared by 7 bases and J by 4 bases, with 7 bases of the junction left unmatched. The CDR3 is made up of 14 amino acids. The CDR3 region is CASTDRAAGNTIYF. CDR3 nucleotide sequence: TGTGCCAGCACTGACAGGGCGGCGGGAAACACCATATATTTT.

This clone turned up a few times. The genes are TRBV7-3 and TRBJ2-1; 11 nucleotides align to TRBD2. CDR3 size: 15 residues. V lost 5 bases and J lost 3; bases outside the gene matches: 3. Germline V gene data show CDR1 as SGHTA and CDR2 as FQGTGA. DNA for the CDR3: TGTGCCAGCAGCCTCACTAGCGGGGGCTACAATGAGCAGTTCTTC. Translation gives CASSLTSGGYNEQFF.

This clone was seen once. The J gene is TRBJ1-5, the V gene TRBV19; D remains unclear. Germline loops: CDR1 LNHDA, CDR2 SQIVND (reference sequence). This CDR3 spans 16 amino acids. The V end lost 5 bases, the J end lost 1 base, and 15 bases lay between the germline ends. CDR3 amino acids: CASSPPVWESNQPQHF. In DNA, the CDR3 is TGTGCCAGTAGTCCCCCGGTTTGGGAGAGCAATCAGCCCCAGCATTTT.

A few counts support this clone. The chain has TRBV10-3 and TRBJ1-1; 8 bases are shared with TRBD1. J lost 1 base, V lost 0 bases, and 4 bases had no gene match. This CDR3 contains 16 residues. Germline V lookup: CDR1 ENHRY, CDR2 SYGVKD. This CDR3 is CAISESETGANTEAFF. CDR3 DNA: TGTGCCATCAGTGAGTCGGAGACAGGGGCGAACACTGAAGCTTTCTTT.

The J gene is TRBJ2-3, the V gene TRBV28; 9 positions match TRBD2. The germline gives CDR1 MDHEN, CDR2 SYDVKM. CDR3 length equals 16 residues. V was clipped by 4 bases and J by 2 bases; unmatched bases: 7. As DNA, the CDR3 is TGTGCCAGCAGTTCCTCGACTAGCGGACCCACAGATACGCAGTATTTT. Translation: CASSSSTSGPTDTQYF.

In its sample, this clone was seen a few times. The rearrangement uses TRBV2 and TRBJ1-5, with 10 nucleotides matching TRBD1. The germline CDR1 and CDR2 sequences are SNHLY and FYNNEI. V shed 6 bases and J 7 bases; nucleotides not matched to a gene: 9. CDR3 length: 15 residues. Here the CDR3 reads CASSRDRGVDQPQHF. The CDR3 bases are TGTGCCAGCAGCCGGGACAGGGGAGTAGACCAGCCCCAGCATTTT.

The rearrangement joins TRBV7-8 to TRBJ2-2; D perhaps matches TRBD1 (5 bases). This CDR3 comprises 16 residues. V was clipped by 1 base and J by 5 bases, with 14 bases between them. Germline CDR1 and CDR2: SGHVS and FQNEAQ. Here the CDR3 reads CASSLGGRDLTGELFF. CDR3 in DNA: TGTGCCAGCAGCTTAGGGGGCAGGGATTTGACCGGGGAGCTGTTTTTT. Combining the CDR3 with reference TRBV7-8 and TRBJ2-2 gives the whole variable domain GAGVSQSPRYKVAKRGQDVALRCDPISGHVSLFWYQQALGQGPEFLTYFQNEAQLDKSGLPSDRFFAERPEGSVSTLKIQRTQQEDSAVYLCASSLGGRDLTGELFFGEGSRLTVL.

This chain uses TRBV7-2 with TRBJ1-2, with 7 bases fitting TRBD1. The CDR3 covers 13 residues. Germline loops: CDR1 SGHTA, CDR2 FQGNSA. With V trimmed by 3 bases and J by 13 bases, 11 bases remained unmatched. The CDR3 DNA reads as TGTGCCAGCAGCTTCAGGGGGGTCCTTGATGGCACCTTC. Its protein is CASSFRGVLDGTF. The variable domain in full, completed from reference TRBV7-2 and TRBJ1-2, reads GAGVSQSPSNKVTEKGKDVELRCDPISGHTALYWYRQSLGQGLEFLIYFQGNSAPDKSGLPSDRFSAERTGGSVSTLTIQRTQQEDSAVYLCASSFRGVLDGTFGSGTRLTVV.

V gene TRBV19 combines with J gene TRBJ2-3; D may be TRBD1 (6 bases). CDR1 and CDR2 (germline): LNHDA, SQIVND (reference sequence). Trimming cost V 10 bases and J 3 bases, with 14 bases left between them. CDR3 length equals 13 residues. In DNA form, the CDR3 reads TGTGCCACCGAGGGGGTTAGGACAGATACGCAGTATTTT. It translates to CATEGVRTDTQYF.

This rearrangement joins TRBV5-5 to TRBJ2-4; 9 bases fit TRBD1. Germline CDR1 reads SGHKS; CDR2 reads YYEKEE (reference sequence). Trimming cost V 6 bases and J 5 bases; bases outside gene matches: 18. The CDR3 runs 18 residues. CDR3 amino acids: CASIPKITGTGFQNIQYF. The CDR3 nucleotides are TGTGCCAGCATCCCCAAAATCACCGGGACAGGGTTCCAAAACATTCAGTACTTC.

Of note for this clone: The junction does not match germline at one end; this may be a read error. The rearrangement uses TRBV2 and TRBJ2-1; D is unresolved. This CDR3 has 13 residues. Germline V gene sequence: CDR1 SNHLY, CDR2 FYNNEI. In nucleotides, the CDR3 is TGTGCCAGCAGGGATACTCCAGTTGGGCAGTGCGTCTTC. Residues: CASRDTPVGQCVF. Combining the CDR3 with reference TRBV2 and TRBJ2-1 gives the whole variable domain EPEVTQTPSHQVTQMGQEVILRCVPISNHLYFYWYRQILGQKVEFLVSFYNNEISEKSEIFDDQFSVERPDGSNFTLKIRSTKLEDSAMYFCASRDTPVGQCVFGPGTRLTVL.

The chain has TRBV30 and TRBJ2-1, with 7 nucleotides matching TRBD1. Germline V gene lookup returns CDR1 GTSNPN and CDR2 SVGIG (reference sequence). CDR3 length equals 14 residues. V trimming: 3 bases; J trimming: 9 bases; junction bases outside the gene matches: 11. The CDR3 DNA sequence: TGTGCCTGGAGCGGTACCCGTACAGGGGTTGAGCAGTTCTTC. The encoded protein is CAWSGTRTGVEQFF.

V is TRBV7-8 and J is TRBJ1-2; 7 bases fit TRBD1. V lost 5 bases, J lost 5 bases, and 14 bases stayed unmatched. Germline V gene lookup returns CDR1 SGHVS and CDR2 FQNEAQ. CDR3 length: 16 residues. CDR3 sequence (DNA): TGTGCCAGCAGCACTCAATACAGGGGCTTTGAATATGGCTACACCTTC. It encodes CASSTQYRGFEYGYTF.

Only one count was recorded for this clone. The J gene is TRBJ1-6, the V gene TRBV9; weak D call: TRBD1 (5 bases). V gave up 8 bases and J gave up 13 bases, with 19 bases separating them. The CDR3 length is 13 residues. Germline lookup yields CDR1 SGDLS and CDR2 YYNGEE. CDR3 DNA sequence: TGTGCCAGAAACCGGGGCAGCGGGAGGCCCCTCCACTTT. This gives the protein CARNRGSGRPLHF. Drawing the rest from reference TRBV9 and TRBJ1-6, the complete variable domain is DSGVTQTPKHLITATGQRVTLRCSPRSGDLSVYWYQQSLDQGLQFLIQYYNGEERAKGNILERFSAQQFPDLHSELNLSSLELGDSALYFCARNRGSGRPLHFGNGTRLTVT.

The V and J genes are TRBV3-1 (or the pseudogene TRBV3-2) and TRBJ2-3, with 13 bases aligning to TRBD2. The CDR3 consists of 17 residues. The germline V gene has CDR1 LGHDT and CDR2 YNNKEL (reference sequence). J was trimmed by 6 bases and V by 4 bases; bases with no gene match: 10. The CDR3 DNA follows: TGTGCCAGCAGCCTATACCGACTAGCGGGGGGTTCCGATACGCAGTATTTT. This gives the protein CASSLYRLAGGSDTQYF.

This chain links TRBV18 with TRBJ2-1, with D unresolved. The V gene lost 0 bases and the J gene lost 0 bases, with 6 bases spanning the gap. The CDR3 extends over 15 amino acids. Per the germline V gene, CDR1 is KGHSH and CDR2 is LQKENI. CDR3 DNA: TGTGCCAGCTCACCACCGGTAGTCTCCTACAATGAGCAGTTCTTC. It specifies CASSPPVVSYNEQFF.

This clone was found once. The chain is built from TRBV5-1 and TRBJ2-2; TRBD2 might be the D (5 bases). This CDR3 is 15 amino acids long. The V gene's germline CDR1 is SGHRS and CDR2 YFSETQ. V was shortened by 4 bases and J by 2 bases, with 12 bases between the two germline ends. The DNA of the CDR3 is TGCGCCAGCAGCCGGGGTGGGGTCAACACCGGGGAGCTGTTTTTT. This translates into CASSRGGVNTGELFF.

In DNA, the CDR3 is TGTGCCAGCAGTGGAACAGGGCCAAGCTCTGGAAACACCATATATTTT. This sequence encodes CASSGTGPSSGNTIYF. The V call is TRBV2, the J call TRBJ1-3, with a possible D match to TRBD1 (6 bases). CDR1 SNHLY and CDR2 FYNNEI come from the germline V gene. The ends were cut back, 4 bases at V and 0 bases at J, with 13 bases in the middle. The CDR3 totals 16 residues.

The rearrangement joins TRBV6-4 to TRBJ1-5; TRBD1 matches 7 bases. Trimming at V came to 6 bases and at J to 4 bases, leaving 6 bases not matched to a gene. Germline V gene sequence: CDR1 MRHNA, CDR2 SNTAGT. The CDR3 spans 14 residues. CDR3 DNA: TGTGCCAGCAGAGCTCTCAGGGGGAATCAGCCCCAGCATTTT. This gives the protein CASRALRGNQPQHF.

This sequence joins TRBV27 and TRBJ1-2; perhaps TRBD1 as D (5 bases). Trimming removed 8 bases from V and 4 bases from J, with 20 bases in between. This CDR3 is 15 amino acids long. In germline, CDR1 is MNHEY, CDR2 SMNVEV (reference sequence). This CDR3 reads CASSTRGYGAYGYTF. DNA of the CDR3: TGTGCCAGCTCGACCCGAGGTTATGGGGCCTATGGCTACACCTTC.